The 20 T cell receptor beta chains listed next were all sequenced from one sample in a study of cytomegalovirus exposure and HLA in healthy donors. Sequencing used immunoSEQ multiplex PCR; TCRdb keeps in-frame clones, though not all of them. The top ten hold under 2% of the sample, which has about 74,000 clones, 94% seen once. Sample: PBMCs. The receptors stem from a woman aged 18-35 years in good health and CMV-seropositive.

The V and J genes are TRBV30 and TRBJ2-1; tentative D call: TRBD1 (5 bases). The V end lost 0 bases, the J end lost 6 bases, and 12 bases lay between the germline ends. This CDR3 comprises 14 residues. Germline loops: CDR1 GTSNPN, CDR2 SVGIG (reference sequence). The CDR3 DNA sequence: TGTGCCTGGAGTGTAAAGGGGATCTCCAATGAGCAGTTCTTC. Translated: CAWSVKGISNEQFF.

The rearrangement joins TRBV5-4 to TRBJ1-1; D gene ambiguous. V was trimmed by 4 bases and J by 2 bases, leaving 12 bases between them. Per germline, CDR1 SGHNT and CDR2 YYREEE (reference sequence). The CDR3 is 14 amino acids. The CDR3: CASSKDGINTEAFF. In nucleotides, the CDR3 is TGTGCCAGCAGCAAGGACGGGATAAACACTGAAGCTTTCTTT.

This chain links TRBV5-1 with TRBJ2-5; no firm D call. There are 15 residues in the CDR3. CDR1 SGHRS and CDR2 YFSETQ come from the germline V gene. With 0 bases removed from V and 2 bases from J, the gap between germline ends came to 11 bases. CDR3 nucleotide sequence: TGCGCCAGCAGCTTGGATCCTCCGAGGCAAGAGACCCAGTACTTC. It codes for CASSLDPPRQETQYF.

This sequence joins TRBV10-2 and TRBJ2-1, with D possibly TRBD2 on 5 matching bases. The CDR3 is 14 residues long. The V end was cut by 3 bases, the J end by 0 bases, with 6 bases between. Per germline, CDR1 WSHSY and CDR2 SAAADI. The CDR3 nucleotides read TGCGCCAGCAGTGACGGGGTCTCCTACAATGAGCAGTTCTTC. Amino acid sequence: CASSDGVSYNEQFF.

The chain has TRBV9 and TRBJ1-1, with TRBD1 matching 7 bases. This CDR3 spans 14 amino acids. Germline values: CDR1 SGDLS, CDR2 YYNGEE. V was pared by 0 bases and J by 4 bases, with 3 bases of the junction left unmatched. The CDR3: CASSVVAGGTEAFF. DNA for the CDR3: TGTGCCAGCAGCGTAGTAGCAGGGGGCACTGAAGCTTTCTTT.

The gene calls are TRBV2 and TRBJ2-2; TRBD1 is a possible D gene (5 bases). CDR3 size: 15 residues. V lost 3 bases and J 1 base, leaving 9 bases between the germline ends. Germline CDR1 and CDR2: SNHLY and FYNNEI. The CDR3 reads CASSEYTGNTGELFF. In nucleotides, the CDR3 is TGTGCCAGCAGTGAGTACACAGGGAACACCGGGGAGCTGTTTTTT. The entire variable domain, with the rest obtained from reference TRBV2 and TRBJ2-2, is as follows: EPEVTQTPSHQVTQMGQEVILRCVPISNHLYFYWYRQILGQKVEFLVSFYNNEISEKSEIFDDQFSVERPDGSNFTLKIRSTKLEDSAMYFCASSEYTGNTGELFFGEGSRLTVL.

This chain links TRBV13 with TRBJ2-1; TRBD1 might be the D (5 bases). The length of the CDR3 is 15 residues. Germline CDR1 and CDR2: PRHDT and FYEKMQ (reference sequence). Trimming removed 5 bases from V and 2 bases from J, with 13 bases in between. CDR3 sequence: CASSPDRTPYNEQFF. Here the CDR3 DNA reads TGTGCCAGCAGCCCCGACAGAACCCCCTACAATGAGCAGTTCTTC. Full variable domain (remainder filled in from reference TRBV13 and TRBJ2-1): AAGVIQSPRHLIKEKRETATLKCYPIPRHDTVYWYQQGPGQDPQFLISFYEKMQSDKGSIPDRFSAQQFSDYHSELNMSSLELGDSALYFCASSPDRTPYNEQFFGPGTRLTVL.

The rearrangement links TRBV6-5 to TRBJ2-5, with 9 bases identical to TRBD1. V lost 4 bases, J lost 5 bases, and 8 bases stayed unmatched. From germline, CDR1 is MNHEY and CDR2 SVGAGI. The CDR3 has 15 amino acids. CDR3 loop: CASSSPGQGPETQYF. CDR3 nucleotides: TGTGCCAGCAGTTCACCGGGACAGGGTCCGGAGACCCAGTACTTC.

The CDR3 reads CASSESRQASYEQYF. The CDR3 coding sequence is TGTGCCAGCAGTGAATCCCGACAGGCTTCCTACGAGCAGTACTTC. The rearrangement joins TRBV2 to TRBJ2-7; D may be TRBD1 (6 bases). The CDR3 has 15 residues. CDR1 SNHLY and CDR2 FYNNEI come from the germline V gene. Trimming shortened V by 2 bases and J by 1 base, and 12 bases separated the two germline ends.

This clone was found a few times. This chain uses TRBV27 with TRBJ1-1, with TRBD1 identical over 7 bases. The length of the CDR3 is 16 residues. The germline CDR1 and CDR2 sequences are MNHEY and SMNVEV (reference sequence). Unmatched junction bases numbered 9, after V lost 5 bases and J lost 0 bases. The CDR3 nucleotides are TGTGCCAGCAGTCGGCAGGGACAGAAAATGAACACTGAAGCTTTCTTT. Translated: CASSRQGQKMNTEAFF.

This chain uses TRBV7-9 with TRBJ1-1; D may be TRBD1 (5 bases). Trimming took off 1 base at V and 5 bases at J, with 14 bases between the two ends. Per the germline V gene, CDR1 is SEHNR and CDR2 is FQNEAQ (reference sequence). CDR3 size: 15 residues. DNA for the CDR3: TGTGCCAGCAGCTTAGTGGGGCGGGGGGGTACTGAAGCTTTCTTT. This sequence encodes CASSLVGRGGTEAFF. The whole variable domain, filled in from reference TRBV7-9 and TRBJ1-1, reads DTGVSQNPRHKITKRGQNVTFRCDPISEHNRLYWYRQTLGQGPEFLTYFQNEAQLEKSRLLSDRFSAERPKGSFSTLEIQRTEQGDSAMYLCASSLVGRGGTEAFFGQGTRLTVV.

The rearrangement joins TRBV5-4 to TRBJ2-3; TRBD2 aligns across 11 bases. CDR3 length equals 17 residues. The germline V gene encodes CDR1 SGHNT and CDR2 YYREEE (reference sequence). Unmatched junction bases numbered 7, after V lost 1 base and J lost 3 bases. CDR3 sequence reads: CASSLTSGSSRTDTQYF. As DNA, the CDR3 is TGTGCCAGCAGCTTGACTAGCGGGAGCTCTCGTACAGATACGCAGTATTTT.

The chain combines TRBV19 with TRBJ2-6, with D perhaps TRBD2 (6 bases). The CDR3 extends over 16 amino acids. CDR1 and CDR2 from the germline V gene are LNHDA and SQIVND (reference sequence). V lost 5 bases, J lost 0 bases, and 11 bases lay in between. The CDR3 sequence: CASSQGLSSGANVLTF. The CDR3 DNA reads as TGTGCCAGTAGTCAGGGACTCAGCTCTGGGGCCAACGTCCTGACTTTC.

The chain uses TRBV6-5 and TRBJ2-7, with 8 positions matching TRBD1. The CDR3 contains 16 residues. After removal of 0 bases from V and 2 bases from J, the junction contained 6 bases not matched to a gene. The germline V gene has CDR1 MNHEY and CDR2 SVGAGI. The DNA of the CDR3 is TGTGCCAGCAGTTACTCGACAGGGGAGAGCACCTACGAGCAGTACTTC. It is translated as CASSYSTGESTYEQYF.

This sequence joins TRBV4-2 and TRBJ2-1; 11 positions match TRBD2. This CDR3 has 15 residues. V was clipped by 1 base and J by 9 bases; unmatched bases: 5. The germline gives CDR1 LGHNA, CDR2 YNFKEQ. CDR3 sequence reads: CASSQGSGGAGEQFF. CDR3 nucleotide sequence: TGTGCCAGCAGCCAAGGTAGCGGGGGGGCGGGTGAGCAGTTCTTC.

V is TRBV30 and J is TRBJ1-2; 7 nucleotides match TRBD1. Germline values: CDR1 GTSNPN, CDR2 SVGIG (reference sequence). The CDR3 has 13 amino acids. Trimming removed 2 bases from V and 7 bases from J; junction bases left unmatched: 7. In nucleotides, the CDR3 is TGTGCCTGGAGTCGAACAGGGGACGTTGGCTACACCTTC. Protein sequence: CAWSRTGDVGYTF.

This clone showed up just once. The chain employs TRBV19 and TRBJ1-1; D is undetermined. This CDR3 spans 15 amino acids. V was shortened by 0 bases and J by 0 bases, with 8 bases between the two germline ends. Germline loops: CDR1 LNHDA, CDR2 SQIVND (reference sequence). DNA of the CDR3: TGTGCCAGTAGTATAGAAGAAGCCATGAACACTGAAGCTTTCTTT. This sequence encodes CASSIEEAMNTEAFF.

The gene calls are TRBV10-1 and TRBJ1-6, with D unresolved. The germline CDR1 and CDR2 sequences are WNHNN and SYGVQD (reference sequence). Trimming removed 2 bases at V and 4 bases at J, with 9 bases between. The CDR3 extends over 15 amino acids. The CDR3 reads CASSEGDRYNSPLHF. The CDR3 DNA follows: TGCGCCAGCAGTGAGGGAGATAGATATAATTCACCCCTCCACTTT.

V and J are TRBV30 and TRBJ1-1; the D gene is possibly TRBD1 (5 bases). The CDR3 covers 14 residues. V lost 0 bases, J lost 5 bases, and 13 bases lay in between. Germline CDR1 reads GTSNPN; CDR2 reads SVGIG (reference sequence). The CDR3 loop reads CAWSVYGGRTEAFF. In nucleotides, the CDR3 is TGTGCCTGGAGTGTATATGGGGGGAGGACTGAAGCTTTCTTT.

The rearrangement uses TRBV5-4 and TRBJ1-2, with 7 bases aligning to TRBD1. Per germline, CDR1 SGHNT and CDR2 YYREEE (reference sequence). Trimming removed 4 bases from V and 6 bases from J; junction bases left unmatched: 9. The CDR3 covers 14 residues. The CDR3, as DNA: TGTGCCAGCAGCACCGGACAGGCCCTCGATGGCTACACCTTC. This codes for CASSTGQALDGYTF.